This TCR beta chain was found in a study of OX40 agonist ivuxolimab in advanced cancers. About the study: From about 20 to 80 years was the age range, with a mean of about 54 years, and roughly 83% were male. Study-level results: Blood T cells, both CD4+ and CD8+, expanded clonally by week 6 at 0.1 to 3.0 mg/kg. Among the least clonally expanded were partial responders at 0.1-3.0 mg/kg.

Trimming removed 2 bases at V and 12 bases at J, with 27 bases between. The CDR3 spans 17 residues. Libraries were prepared by immunoSEQ multiplex PCR; TCRdb keeps only in-frame clonotypes and omits some of them. The table lists fewer than 20,000 clones, approximately 80% of them singletons, with 12% in the top ten. Remarks on this clone: Antigen unknown.

The receptor comes from an adult with an advanced solid tumor such as melanoma, head and neck, liver or kidney cancer. The J gene is TRBJ2-1, the V gene TRBV5-3, with D possibly being TRBD2 (5 bases). TRBV5-3 counts as an open reading frame of uncertain function. This specimen consisted of CD4+ or CD8+ T cells sorted from blood, obtained in a trial of the OX40 agonist ivuxolimab. The CDR3 sequence: CARSFLRTGLNTMGQFF. CDR3 nucleotides: TGTGCCAGAAGCTTCTTAAGGACTGGATTAAATACAATGGGGCAGTTCTTC.